This entry lists 25 T cell receptor beta chains sequenced from one sample in a study of OX40 agonist ivuxolimab in advanced cancers. The protocol was immunoSEQ multiplex PCR, while the TCRdb copy is restricted to in-frame clones and leaves out a portion. Of approximately 67,000 clones in the sample, 80% to 95% are singletons; the top ten hold 5.9%. The sample consisted of CD4+ or CD8+ T cells sorted from blood, taken in a trial of the OX40 agonist ivuxolimab. These receptors came from an adult with an advanced solid tumor such as melanoma, head and neck, liver or kidney cancer.

A remark on this clone: One end of the junction fails to match germline, which may point to a read error. The V gene is TRBV7-7, the J gene TRBJ2-7; the D gene is possibly TRBD2 (6 bases). The CDR3 spans 15 residues. In germline, CDR1 is SSHAT, CDR2 FNYEAQ (reference sequence). CDR3 region: CASSLTGGASEEQYF. CDR3 bases: TGTGCTAGCAGCTTAACCGGCGGGGCTAGCGAAGAGCAGTACTTC.

This clone was picked up one time. The chain is built from TRBV19 and TRBJ1-2; TRBD1 agrees at 8 bases. The germline V gene has CDR1 LNHDA and CDR2 SQIVND (reference sequence). The CDR3 runs to 14 residues. V shed 5 bases and J 6 bases; nucleotides not matched to a gene: 8. CDR3 in amino acids: CASSARTGYDGYTF. The CDR3 region has the DNA TGTGCCAGTAGTGCCCGGACAGGGTACGATGGCTACACCTTC.

The rearrangement uses TRBV15 and TRBJ1-5; 10 nucleotides align to TRBD1. This CDR3 spans 14 amino acids. V shed 3 bases and J 7 bases; nucleotides not matched to a gene: 3. CDR1 is LNHNV, CDR2 YYDKDF, per germline (reference sequence). CDR3 sequence: CATSSGQGGQPQHF. CDR3 sequence (DNA): TGTGCCACCAGCAGTGGACAGGGGGGACAGCCCCAGCATTTT.

This chain uses TRBV27 with TRBJ2-1, with D perhaps TRBD2 (7 bases). V was shortened by 5 bases and J by 6 bases, with 23 bases between the two germline ends. The CDR3 is 17 amino acids. CDR1 is MNHEY and CDR2 is SMNVEV in the germline V gene (reference sequence). CDR3 nucleotides: TGTGCCAGCAGTCCTATCCTTGGGGGGGCGTTAAGCAATGAGCAGTTCTTC. Amino acids: CASSPILGGALSNEQFF.

The V gene is TRBV6-5, the J gene TRBJ2-7; D is perhaps TRBD2 (7 bases). This CDR3 region has 14 residues. V dropped 6 bases and J dropped 5 bases, with 17 bases sitting between them. Germline values: CDR1 MNHEY, CDR2 SVGAGI. The CDR3 spells CASSPRGSGDEQYF. CDR3 nucleotide sequence: TGTGCCAGCAGCCCTAGGGGGAGCGGGGACGAGCAGTACTTC.

The rearrangement uses TRBV7-2 and TRBJ2-1, with a possible D match to TRBD2 (6 bases). The germline V and J ends were trimmed by 2 bases and 0 bases, with 11 bases remaining between them. Germline CDR1 and CDR2: SGHTA and FQGNSA. The CDR3 runs to 16 residues. The CDR3 is CASSLIGGSSYNEQFF. The CDR3 nucleotides are TGTGCCAGCAGCTTAATTGGGGGGAGCTCCTACAATGAGCAGTTCTTC.

V usage is TRBV7-9 and J usage is TRBJ2-3; 7 nucleotides match TRBD2. The CDR3 spans 17 residues. Germline CDR1 is SEHNR and CDR2 is FQNEAQ (reference sequence). Trimming cost V 1 base and J 0 bases; bases outside gene matches: 7. The CDR3 protein is CASSLGSGGASTDTQYF. CDR3 in DNA: TGTGCCAGCAGCTTAGGATCGGGGGGAGCTAGCACAGATACGCAGTATTTT.

V and J are TRBV5-5 and TRBJ2-1; D uncertain. The CDR3 length is 11 residues. Trimming removed 1 base from V and 10 bases from J, with 6 bases in between. CDR1 is SGHKS, CDR2 YYEKEE, per germline (reference sequence). CDR3 nucleotides: TGTGCCAGCAGCTTGACCCGGGAGCAGTTCTTC. Translated, it gives CASSLTREQFF.

The V call is TRBV7-4, the J call TRBJ1-2, with no clear D. Germline lookup yields CDR1 SGHVT and CDR2 SQSDAQ. This CDR3 comprises 10 residues. V gave up 5 bases and J gave up 13 bases, with 11 bases separating them. CDR3 nucleotides: TGTGCCAGCAGCCCCCCCCAACGCACCTTC. Encoded protein: CASSPPQRTF.

This sequence joins TRBV28 and TRBJ2-7; D is perhaps TRBD2 (6 bases). V was shortened by 3 bases and J by 6 bases, with 27 bases between the two germline ends. CDR1 and CDR2 from the germline V gene are MDHEN and SYDVKM. This CDR3 is built from 18 residues. CDR3 sequence (DNA): TGTGCCAGCAGTTTGAGTCTTGGGGCGGGAATCGCAGAGGGCGAGCAGTACTTC. Amino acids: CASSLSLGAGIAEGEQYF.

The chain uses TRBV4-3 and TRBJ2-7; 9 positions agree with TRBD1. V gave up 4 bases and J gave up 1 base; unmatched junction bases: 5. CDR1 is LGHNA, CDR2 YSLEER, per germline. The CDR3 loop spans 15 amino acids. The CDR3: CASSPGTGSSYEQYF. CDR3 DNA sequence: TGCGCCAGCAGCCCTGGGACAGGGAGTTCCTACGAGCAGTACTTC.

The chain combines TRBV9 with TRBJ1-3; possible D gene TRBD1, 5 bases. CDR3 length: 17 residues. Per germline, CDR1 SGDLS and CDR2 YYNGEE. V was pared by 0 bases and J by 0 bases, with 13 bases between. The CDR3 loop reads CASSVDGGYSSGNTIYF. The CDR3 DNA reads TGTGCCAGCAGCGTAGACGGGGGGTACTCCTCTGGAAACACCATATATTTT. Using reference TRBV9 and TRBJ1-3 for the parts outside the CDR3, the full variable domain is DSGVTQTPKHLITATGQRVTLRCSPRSGDLSVYWYQQSLDQGLQFLIQYYNGEERAKGNILERFSAQQFPDLHSELNLSSLELGDSALYFCASSVDGGYSSGNTIYFGEGSWLTVV.

The chain employs TRBV28 and TRBJ1-1; D is undetermined. The CDR3 loop spans 15 amino acids. V dropped 5 bases and J dropped 1 base, with 14 bases sitting between them. Germline-derived CDR1 and CDR2 are MDHEN and SYDVKM. This CDR3 is CASSPWGGWNTEAFF. DNA for the CDR3: TGTGCCAGCAGTCCCTGGGGAGGGTGGAACACTGAAGCTTTCTTT.

V gene TRBV2 combines with J gene TRBJ2-7; possible D gene TRBD1, 6 bases. Germline-derived CDR1 and CDR2 are SNHLY and FYNNEI. The CDR3 is 15 amino acids. Trimming removed 4 bases from V and 0 bases from J, with 13 bases in between. The CDR3 sequence is CASSGLQGPSYEQYF. The CDR3 bases are TGTGCCAGCAGTGGGTTACAGGGTCCCTCCTACGAGCAGTACTTC.

This rearrangement joins TRBV19 to TRBJ1-5; TRBD1 matches at 9 bases. From germline, CDR1 is LNHDA and CDR2 SQIVND (reference sequence). The trim removed 3 bases at V and 7 bases at J, leaving 7 bases unmatched. This CDR3 has 15 residues. Here the CDR3 DNA reads TGTGCCAGTAGTATTGGAACAGGGGGCGGACAGCCCCAGCATTTT. Its protein product is CASSIGTGGGQPQHF.

V is TRBV21-1 and J is TRBJ1-6. TRBV21-1 is assigned pseudogene status. The CDR3 has 17 residues. CDR3 in amino acids: CARPKGTTSDYNSPLHF. CDR3 coding DNA: TGTGCCAGGCCCAAGGGGACCACCTCCGACTATAATTCACCCCTCCACTTT.

This clone was seen just once. J is TRBJ1-1 and V is TRBV6-6; D perhaps matches TRBD1 (5 bases). This CDR3 contains 15 residues. CDR1 MNHNY and CDR2 SVGAGI come from the germline V gene (reference sequence). The germline V and J ends were trimmed by 4 bases and 4 bases, with 16 bases remaining between them. CDR3 in DNA: TGTGCCAGCAGTTCGTCTCAGGGTATGGGCACTGAAGCTTTCTTT. Amino acid sequence: CASSSSQGMGTEAFF.

The chain joins TRBV23-1 to TRBJ2-1, with TRBD1 identical over 9 bases. TRBV23-1 is noted as an ORF with a role that remains uncertain. V trimming: 0 bases; J trimming: 9 bases; junction bases outside the gene matches: 21. The CDR3 is 20 amino acids. The CDR3 DNA reads as TGCGCCAGCAGTCAATCATATCTCCTGTGGGGACAGGGATTCCGGAGTGAGCAGTTCTTC. Protein sequence: CASSQSYLLWGQGFRSEQFF.

V is TRBV14 and J is TRBJ2-2; D perhaps matches TRBD2 (6 bases). The V end lost 0 bases, the J end lost 2 bases, and 10 bases lay between the germline ends. The CDR3 length is 16 residues. Germline CDR1 reads SGHDN; CDR2 reads FVKESK. CDR3 nucleotide sequence: TGTGCCAGCAGCCAAGATCTCGGGGGAAACACCGGGGAGCTGTTTTTT. Amino acids: CASSQDLGGNTGELFF. The full variable domain, in which reference TRBV14 and TRBJ2-2 provide the parts outside the CDR3, is EAGVTQFPSHSVIEKGQTVTLRCDPISGHDNLYWYRRVMGKEIKFLLHFVKESKQDESGMPNNRFLAERTGGTYSTLKVQPAELEDSGVYFCASSQDLGGNTGELFFGEGSRLTVL.

This sequence joins TRBV7-2 and TRBJ2-1, with a tentative D call TRBD2 (6 bases). From germline, CDR1 is SGHTA and CDR2 FQGNSA. This CDR3 contains 16 residues. Trimming pared 4 bases from V and 0 bases from J, leaving 13 bases between. CDR3 amino acids: CASSSWTGSSYNEQFF. In DNA, the CDR3 is TGTGCCAGCAGCTCCTGGACCGGGAGCTCCTACAATGAGCAGTTCTTC.

The chain links TRBV6-1 to TRBJ2-2, with a tentative D call TRBD1 (5 bases). This CDR3 has 14 residues. Between the trimmed V and J ends, which lost 6 bases and 6 bases, there was a span of 14 bases. Germline V CDR1 and CDR2: MNHNS, SASEGT. CDR3 nucleotides: TGTGCCAGCAGCTGGAACCAGGGCTCCGGGGAGCTGTTTTTT. Amino acids: CASSWNQGSGELFF.

V gene TRBV15 combines with J gene TRBJ2-7; D is possibly TRBD1 (7 bases). Per the germline V gene, CDR1 is LNHNV and CDR2 is YYDKDF (reference sequence). V shed 5 bases and J shed 0 bases, with 14 bases lying between them. This CDR3 is 15 amino acids long. This chain's CDR3 is CATSRQGGISYEQYF. The CDR3 DNA sequence: TGTGCCACCAGCCGACAGGGCGGGATCTCCTACGAGCAGTACTTC.

Comments on this clone: A read error may account for a junction end that differs from germline. This chain's CDR3 is CASSADSSTGTQYF. The CDR3 DNA reads as TGTGCCAGCAGTGCCGACAGCAGCACAGGTACGCAGTATTTT. The chain combines TRBV2 with TRBJ2-3; a weak D match, TRBD1 (5 bases). There are 14 residues in the CDR3. The V gene's germline CDR1 is SNHLY and CDR2 FYNNEI.

This rearrangement joins TRBV7-9 to TRBJ1-1, with a tentative D call TRBD1 (5 bases). The CDR3 spans 17 residues. Germline lookup yields CDR1 SEHNR and CDR2 FQNEAQ (reference sequence). Trimming removed 1 base from V and 1 base from J, with 16 bases in between. The CDR3 protein is CASSLVGTGNQNTEAFF. As DNA, the CDR3 is TGTGCCAGCAGCTTAGTGGGGACGGGTAATCAGAACACTGAAGCTTTCTTT.

The chain is built from TRBV5-5 and TRBJ2-7, with 8 bases matching TRBD2. This CDR3 has 15 residues. The germline CDR1 and CDR2 sequences are SGHKS and YYEKEE (reference sequence). Trimming removed 4 bases from V and 3 bases from J; junction bases left unmatched: 9. The CDR3, as DNA: TGTGCCAGCAGCGGGAGCGGGGGCCCACTCTACGAGCAGTACTTC. Translated: CASSGSGGPLYEQYF.